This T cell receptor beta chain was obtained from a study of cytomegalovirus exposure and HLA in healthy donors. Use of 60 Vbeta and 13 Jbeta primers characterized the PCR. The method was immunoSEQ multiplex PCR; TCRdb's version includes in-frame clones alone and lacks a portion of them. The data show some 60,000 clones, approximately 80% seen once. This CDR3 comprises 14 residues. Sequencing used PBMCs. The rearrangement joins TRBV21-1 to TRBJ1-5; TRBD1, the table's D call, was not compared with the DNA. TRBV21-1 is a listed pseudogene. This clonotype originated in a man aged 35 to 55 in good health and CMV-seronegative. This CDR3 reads CASSLGQLYQPQHF. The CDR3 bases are TGTGCCAGCAGCTTGGGACAGCTATATCAGCCCCAGCATTTT.